This T cell receptor beta chain is from a study of blood T cell repertoires in COVID-19 (dated by TCRdb to about 2020). About the full investigation: The collaborator samples originated in the United States, Italy and Spain and spanned the acute and convalescent phases of COVID-19. Where available, HLA class I and class II types were taken from metadata supplied by the sample provider and were not determined by assay-based typing. Samples were obtained from the ongoing ImmuneRACE study (first 160 participants) and from 1,200 or so subjects provided by 6 global collaborators. The repertoires were released in a freely available public database intended as a resource for research on the immune response to SARS-CoV-2. The prospective study material was composed of cDNA or gDNA derived from T cells, B-cell-depleted T cells, or PBMCs. The dataset comprised deeply sampled blood TCRbeta repertoires from subjects exposed to, actively infected with, or recovered from COVID-19. Sample metadata almost always included a de-identified subject ID, COVID-19 status, age in years and sex.

TCRbeta CDR3 regions were amplified from genomic DNA by means of the immunoSEQ Assay, a bias-controlled multiplex PCR. The authors' analysis ran thus. The number of nucleated cells in each sample was estimated from the amplification of reference gene primers within the assay. To quantify the absolute abundance of each unique TCRbeta CDR3 rearrangement, sequence reads were collapsed and filtered. For each sample, productive Simpson clonality was calculated as the square root of Simpson's diversity index over productive rearrangements. TCRdb retrieved this table from immuneACCESS and kept in-frame rearrangements only. Not all clones are present; in checked studies, unresolved V genes account for under half, and no reason is known for the remainder. V and J calls and clone size are copied from that table; D and trimming were computed from the DNA. For this sample the table gives approximately 130,000 clones, of which 75% to 90% were detected only once. 18% of the sample comes from the top ten.

Another Seattle source contributed samples from volunteer blood donors who had recovered from COVID-19. Whole blood was collected in K2EDTA tubes by collaborating institutions according to the institutions' own protocols. Collaborator samples were shipped for TCRbeta analysis as frozen whole blood, isolated PBMCs, or DNA extracted from either sample type. General study outcomes and caveats: How much clinical and demographic metadata was included differed by source and by participant, and the metadata was provided uncurated.

Worth noting for this clone: Its antigen specificity is not known. Base qualities are not provided; no much larger clone lies one nucleotide away.

Trimming costs V 3 bases and J 2 bases, and their ends lie 7 bases apart. From a lookup of the germline V gene, CDR1 and CDR2 are MGHDK and SYGVNS. Taken from cysteine to phenylalanine, the CDR3 has 13 residues. The CDR3 DNA has 39 bases and is translated from base 1. This receptor chain uses TRBV25-1 and TRBJ2-5, with the D gene not clear enough to name. The sequence came from a woman aged 45-60 years who had recovered from COVID-19. Sequencing input: peripheral blood. CDR3 region: CASSEEWQETQYF. The bases read TGTGCCAGCAGTGAGGAGTGGCAAGAGACCCAGTACTTC.